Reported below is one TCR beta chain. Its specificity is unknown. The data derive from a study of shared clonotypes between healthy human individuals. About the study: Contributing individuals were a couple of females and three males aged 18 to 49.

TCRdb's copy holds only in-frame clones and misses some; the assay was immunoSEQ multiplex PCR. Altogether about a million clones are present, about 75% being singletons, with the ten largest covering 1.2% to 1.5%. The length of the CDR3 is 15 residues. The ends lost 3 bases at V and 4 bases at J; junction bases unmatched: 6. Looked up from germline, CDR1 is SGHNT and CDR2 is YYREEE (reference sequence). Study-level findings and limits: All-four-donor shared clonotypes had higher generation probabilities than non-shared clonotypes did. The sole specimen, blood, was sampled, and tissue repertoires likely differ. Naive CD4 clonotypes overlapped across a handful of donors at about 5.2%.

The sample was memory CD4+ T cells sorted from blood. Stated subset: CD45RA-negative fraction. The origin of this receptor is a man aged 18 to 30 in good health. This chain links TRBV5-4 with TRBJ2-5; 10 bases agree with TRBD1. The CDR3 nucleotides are TGTGCCAGCAGCTCGGGGGACAGGGGTGCAGAGACCCAGTACTTC. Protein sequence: CASSSGDRGAETQYF.